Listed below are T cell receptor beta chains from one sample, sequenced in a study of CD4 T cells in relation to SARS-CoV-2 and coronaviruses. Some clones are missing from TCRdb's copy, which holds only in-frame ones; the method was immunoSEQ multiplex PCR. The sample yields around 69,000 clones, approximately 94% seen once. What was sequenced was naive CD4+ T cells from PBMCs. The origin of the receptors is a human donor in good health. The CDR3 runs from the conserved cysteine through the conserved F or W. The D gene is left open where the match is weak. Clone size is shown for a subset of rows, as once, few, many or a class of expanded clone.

cdr3_aa: CASSPYGPGNSYNEQFF
cdr3_nt: TGTGCCAGCTCACCGTACGGCCCGGGGAACTCCTACAATGAGCAGTTCTTC
clone_size: few
j_call: TRBJ2-1
d_call: .
v_call: TRBV18

cdr3_aa: CASRPSGRELNNEQFF
cdr3_nt: TGTGCCAGCAGACCCTCGGGGAGGGAGCTTAACAATGAGCAGTTCTTC
clone_size: .
j_call: TRBJ2-1
d_call: TRBD2
v_call: TRBV3-1/TRBV3-2

cdr3_aa: CASSSGTGTYGYTF
cdr3_nt: TGTGCCAGCAGTTCCGGGACAGGGACCTATGGCTACACCTTC
clone_size: .
j_call: TRBJ1-2
d_call: TRBD1
v_call: TRBV5-5

cdr3_aa: CASSENVRGDEQFF
cdr3_nt: TGCGCCAGCAGTGAAAACGTCAGGGGGGATGAGCAGTTCTTC
clone_size: .
j_call: TRBJ2-1
d_call: .
v_call: TRBV5-1

cdr3_aa: CATNYDRGLNSPLHF
cdr3_nt: TGTGCCACAAATTATGACAGGGGGCTTAATTCACCCCTCCACTTT
clone_size: .
j_call: TRBJ1-6
d_call: TRBD1
v_call: TRBV6-5

cdr3_aa: CAWSRDRDNSPLHF
cdr3_nt: TGTGCCTGGAGTCGGGACAGGGATAATTCACCCCTCCACTTT
clone_size: .
j_call: TRBJ1-6
d_call: TRBD1
v_call: TRBV30

cdr3_aa: CASSLRTGVDIQYF
cdr3_nt: TGTGCCAGCTCACTACGGACAGGGGTGGACATTCAGTACTTC
clone_size: .
j_call: TRBJ2-4
d_call: TRBD1
v_call: TRBV18

cdr3_aa: CASSLGGGETQYF
cdr3_nt: TGTGCCAGCAGCTTAGGGGGGGGTGAGACCCAGTACTTC
clone_size: .
j_call: TRBJ2-5
d_call: TRBD2
v_call: TRBV11-2

cdr3_aa: CASSFDEGIPYEQYF
cdr3_nt: TGTGCCAGCAGCTTCGATGAGGGGATTCCCTACGAGCAGTACTTC
clone_size: .
j_call: TRBJ2-7
d_call: .
v_call: TRBV9

cdr3_aa: CASSSSGRAVDTQYF
cdr3_nt: TGCGCCAGCAGTTCCTCGGGGAGGGCCGTGGATACGCAGTATTTT
clone_size: once
j_call: TRBJ2-3
d_call: TRBD2
v_call: TRBV5-1

cdr3_aa: CASSDQRNRAYEQYF
cdr3_nt: TGTGCCAGCAGCGACCAGCGAAATCGAGCCTACGAGCAGTACTTC
clone_size: .
j_call: TRBJ2-7
d_call: .
v_call: TRBV5-4

cdr3_aa: CAGGNRVSETQYF
cdr3_nt: TGTGCCGGAGGAAACAGGGTATCAGAGACCCAGTACTTC
clone_size: once
j_call: TRBJ2-5
d_call: .
v_call: TRBV7-9

cdr3_aa: CASSYLRWVEQYF
cdr3_nt: TGTGCCAGCAGTTACCTTCGGTGGGTCGAGCAGTACTTC
clone_size: .
j_call: TRBJ2-7
d_call: .
v_call: TRBV6-6

cdr3_aa: CASRSDGYSNQPQHF
cdr3_nt: TGTGCCAGTAGATCTGACGGGTATAGCAATCAGCCCCAGCATTTT
clone_size: .
j_call: TRBJ1-5
d_call: .
v_call: TRBV19

cdr3_aa: CASSPQPSNQPQHF
cdr3_nt: TGCGCCAGCAGCCCCCAACCTAGCAATCAGCCCCAGCATTTT
clone_size: .
j_call: TRBJ1-5
d_call: .
v_call: TRBV5-1

cdr3_aa: CASSRVMNTEAFF
cdr3_nt: TGTGCCAGCAGTCGAGTGATGAACACTGAAGCTTTCTTT
clone_size: .
j_call: TRBJ1-1
d_call: .
v_call: TRBV6-5

cdr3_aa: CAISTTSGRNYEQYF
cdr3_nt: TGTGCCATCAGTACAACTAGCGGGAGGAACTACGAGCAGTACTTC
clone_size: .
j_call: TRBJ2-7
d_call: TRBD2
v_call: TRBV10-3

cdr3_aa: CASSLIALAGAGELFF
cdr3_nt: TGTGCCAGCAGCTTAATCGCGCTAGCGGGAGCCGGGGAGCTGTTTTTT
clone_size: .
j_call: TRBJ2-2
d_call: TRBD2
v_call: TRBV7-2

cdr3_aa: CASSLATGFSRELDNEQFF
cdr3_nt: TGCGCCAGCAGCTTGGCGACAGGCTTTTCGCGGGAGCTCGACAATGAGCAGTTCTTC
clone_size: .
j_call: TRBJ2-1
d_call: .
v_call: TRBV5-1

cdr3_aa: CASSQDPTSGSTDTQYF
cdr3_nt: TGTGCCAGCAGCCAAGACCCCACTAGCGGGAGCACAGATACGCAGTATTTT
clone_size: .
j_call: TRBJ2-3
d_call: TRBD2
v_call: TRBV4-2

cdr3_aa: CASSQPTSGIYDIQYF
cdr3_nt: TGCGCCAGCAGCCAACCTACTAGCGGGATTTACGACATTCAGTACTTC
clone_size: .
j_call: TRBJ2-4
d_call: TRBD2
v_call: TRBV4-1

cdr3_aa: CAWSGLDRDNEQFF
cdr3_nt: TGTGCCTGGAGCGGTTTGGACAGGGACAATGAGCAGTTCTTC
clone_size: .
j_call: TRBJ2-1
d_call: TRBD1
v_call: TRBV30

cdr3_aa: CASSEFGIWGLAGGKRTGELFF
cdr3_nt: TGCGCCAGCAGTGAGTTCGGCATATGGGGACTAGCGGGAGGCAAACGCACCGGGGAGCTGTTTTTT
clone_size: .
j_call: TRBJ2-2
d_call: TRBD2
v_call: TRBV10-2

cdr3_aa: CASSFGTDTQYF
cdr3_nt: TGCGCCAGCAGCTTCGGAACAGATACGCAGTATTTT
clone_size: .
j_call: TRBJ2-3
d_call: .
v_call: TRBV5-1

cdr3_aa: CASKGAVGRETTSTDTQYF
cdr3_nt: TGTGCCAGCAAAGGGGCCGTCGGTCGTGAGACTACTAGCACAGATACGCAGTATTTT
clone_size: .
j_call: TRBJ2-3
d_call: .
v_call: TRBV28

cdr3_aa: CATSRGESSYGYTF
cdr3_nt: TGTGCCACCAGCAGAGGGGAATCCAGCTATGGCTACACCTTC
clone_size: .
j_call: TRBJ1-2
d_call: .
v_call: TRBV15

cdr3_aa: CASSLVQGAYNEQFF
cdr3_nt: TGCGCCAGCAGCTTGGTACAGGGGGCATACAATGAGCAGTTCTTC
clone_size: .
j_call: TRBJ2-1
d_call: TRBD1
v_call: TRBV5-1